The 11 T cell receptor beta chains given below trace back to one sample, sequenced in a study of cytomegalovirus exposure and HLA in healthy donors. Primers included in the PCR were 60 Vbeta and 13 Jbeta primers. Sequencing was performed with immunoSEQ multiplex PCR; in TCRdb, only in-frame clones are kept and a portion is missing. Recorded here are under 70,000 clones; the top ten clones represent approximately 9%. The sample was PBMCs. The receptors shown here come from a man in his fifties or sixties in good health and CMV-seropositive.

The CDR3 nucleotides are TGTGCCAGCACCCCCGGGGGGCAGGTCTACAATGAGCAGTTCTTC. This translates into CASTPGGQVYNEQFF. The V call is TRBV25-1, the J call TRBJ2-1, with a tentative D call TRBD2 (7 bases). This CDR3 is 15 amino acids long. Deletions cut 7 bases from V and 3 bases from J, with 16 bases between. Germline CDR1 reads MGHDK; CDR2 reads SYGVNS.

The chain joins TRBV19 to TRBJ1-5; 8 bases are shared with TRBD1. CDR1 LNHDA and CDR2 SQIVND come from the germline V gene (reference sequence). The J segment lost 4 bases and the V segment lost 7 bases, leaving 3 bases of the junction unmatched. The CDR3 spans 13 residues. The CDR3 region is CASTGQVNQPQHF. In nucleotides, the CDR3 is TGTGCCAGTACGGGACAGGTTAATCAGCCCCAGCATTTT.

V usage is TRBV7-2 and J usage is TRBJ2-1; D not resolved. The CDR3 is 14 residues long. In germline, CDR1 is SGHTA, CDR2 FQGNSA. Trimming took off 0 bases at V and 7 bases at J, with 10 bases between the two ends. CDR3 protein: CASSLASLPNEQFF. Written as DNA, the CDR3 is TGTGCCAGCAGCTTAGCATCCCTCCCTAATGAGCAGTTCTTC.

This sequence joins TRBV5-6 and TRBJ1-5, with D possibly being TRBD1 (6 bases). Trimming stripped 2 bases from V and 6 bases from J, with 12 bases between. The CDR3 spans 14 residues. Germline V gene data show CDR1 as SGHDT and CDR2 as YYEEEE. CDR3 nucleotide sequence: TGTGCCAGCAGCTTCCAGGGGCAGGGTCAGCCCCAGCATTTT. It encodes CASSFQGQGQPQHF.

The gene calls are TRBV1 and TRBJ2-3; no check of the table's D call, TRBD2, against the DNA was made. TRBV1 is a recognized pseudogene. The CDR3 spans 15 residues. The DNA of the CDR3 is TGCACCAGCAGGCTCGTAGCGGGAAGCACAGATACGCAGTATTTT. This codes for CTSRLVAGSTDTQYF.

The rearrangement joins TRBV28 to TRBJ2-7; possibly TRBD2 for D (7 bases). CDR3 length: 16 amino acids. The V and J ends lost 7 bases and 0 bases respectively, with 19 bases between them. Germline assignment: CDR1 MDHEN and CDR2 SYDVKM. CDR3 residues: CASTGGGGGSSYEQYF. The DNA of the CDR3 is TGTGCCAGCACCGGAGGGGGGGGAGGTTCCTCCTACGAGCAGTACTTC.

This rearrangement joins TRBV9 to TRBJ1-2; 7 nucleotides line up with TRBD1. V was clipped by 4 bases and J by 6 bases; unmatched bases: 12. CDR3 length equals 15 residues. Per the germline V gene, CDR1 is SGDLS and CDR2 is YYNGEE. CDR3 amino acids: CASSSRTGAPDGYTF. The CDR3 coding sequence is TGTGCCAGCAGCTCTCGAACAGGGGCTCCGGATGGCTACACCTTC. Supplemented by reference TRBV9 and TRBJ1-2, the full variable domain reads DSGVTQTPKHLITATGQRVTLRCSPRSGDLSVYWYQQSLDQGLQFLIQYYNGEERAKGNILERFSAQQFPDLHSELNLSSLELGDSALYFCASSSRTGAPDGYTFGSGTRLTVV.

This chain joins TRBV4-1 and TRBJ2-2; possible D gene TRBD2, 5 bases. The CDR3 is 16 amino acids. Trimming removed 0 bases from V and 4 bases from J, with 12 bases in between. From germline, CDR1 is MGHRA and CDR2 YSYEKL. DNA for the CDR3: TGCGCCAGCAGCCAAGATAGGACTGGAGCCACCGGGGAGCTGTTTTTT. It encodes CASSQDRTGATGELFF.

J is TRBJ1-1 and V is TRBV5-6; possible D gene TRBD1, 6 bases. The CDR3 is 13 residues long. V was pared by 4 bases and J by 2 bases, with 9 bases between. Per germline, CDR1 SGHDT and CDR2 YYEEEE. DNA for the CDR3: TGTGCCAGCAGCAGACAGGCAAACACTGAAGCTTTCTTT. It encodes CASSRQANTEAFF.

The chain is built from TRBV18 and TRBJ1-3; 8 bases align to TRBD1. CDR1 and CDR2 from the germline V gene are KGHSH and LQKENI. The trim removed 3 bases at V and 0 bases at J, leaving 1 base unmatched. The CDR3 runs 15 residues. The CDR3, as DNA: TGTGCCAGCTCACCGGGACAGGCCTCTGGAAACACCATATATTTT. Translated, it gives CASSPGQASGNTIYF. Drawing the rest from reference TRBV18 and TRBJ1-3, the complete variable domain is NAGVMQNPRHLVRRRGQEARLRCSPMKGHSHVYWYRQLPEEGLKFMVYLQKENIIDESGMPKERFSAEFPKEGPSILRIQQVVRGDSAAYFCASSPGQASGNTIYFGEGSWLTVV.

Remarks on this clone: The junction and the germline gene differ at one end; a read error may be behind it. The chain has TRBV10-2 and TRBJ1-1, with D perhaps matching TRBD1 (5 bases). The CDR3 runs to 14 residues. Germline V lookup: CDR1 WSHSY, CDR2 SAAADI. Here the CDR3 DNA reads TGCGCCAGCAGTGACGGGGGAACAATATCCGAAGATTTCTTT. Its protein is CASSDGGTISEDFF.